This is a list of T cell receptor beta chains from one sample in a study of identifying expanded T cells in peripheral blood. Produced via immunoSEQ multiplex PCR; TCRdb's table is partial and in-frame only. This table holds some 70,000 clones, 85% to 90% found once. Sequenced sample: blood. These receptors originate from a person between 18 and 75 years old in good health. Each CDR3 is given with its conserved first and last residue. A D gene is named only where the DNA matches it firmly. Some rows mark clone size as missing; the rest say once, few, many or name a class of expanded clone.

d_gene: NA; j_gene: TRBJ2-7; abundance: NA; v_gene: TRBV27; CDR3aa: CASSLGPPYEQYF; CDR3nt: TGTGCCAGCAGTTTAGGGCCACCCTACGAGCAGTACTTC
d_gene: TRBD1; j_gene: TRBJ1-1; abundance: NA; v_gene: TRBV4-1; CDR3aa: CASSLRQGPDTEAFF; CDR3nt: TGCGCCAGCAGCCTTCGACAGGGGCCCGACACTGAAGCTTTCTTT
d_gene: NA; j_gene: TRBJ1-2; abundance: few; v_gene: TRBV11-2; CDR3aa: CASSLSGGNGYTF; CDR3nt: TGTGCCAGCAGCCTATCCGGGGGGAATGGCTACACCTTC
d_gene: NA; j_gene: TRBJ2-5; abundance: NA; v_gene: TRBV29-1; CDR3aa: CSVEEILVSVSETQYF; CDR3nt: TGCAGCGTTGAAGAAATACTAGTATCAGTTTCGGAGACCCAGTACTTC
d_gene: TRBD1; j_gene: TRBJ1-1; abundance: NA; v_gene: TRBV6-6; CDR3aa: CASSATGGLVTEAFF; CDR3nt: TGTGCCAGCAGTGCTACAGGGGGCTTGGTCACTGAAGCTTTCTTT
d_gene: NA; j_gene: TRBJ2-3; abundance: NA; v_gene: TRBV18; CDR3aa: CASSPSDTQYF; CDR3nt: TGTGCCAGCTCACCATCAGATACGCAGTATTTT
d_gene: TRBD1; j_gene: TRBJ2-5; abundance: NA; v_gene: TRBV9; CDR3aa: CASSVGVQDRGQETQYF; CDR3nt: TGTGCCAGCAGCGTAGGGGTTCAGGACAGGGGCCAAGAGACCCAGTACTTC
d_gene: NA; j_gene: TRBJ1-1; abundance: NA; v_gene: TRBV18; CDR3aa: CASSPQRANTEAFF; CDR3nt: TGTGCCAGCTCACCACAGCGGGCCAACACTGAAGCTTTCTTT
d_gene: TRBD1; j_gene: TRBJ2-7; abundance: once; v_gene: TRBV11-2; CDR3aa: CASSHQTGGDYEQYF; CDR3nt: TGTGCCAGCAGCCATCAGACAGGGGGGGACTACGAGCAGTACTTC
d_gene: TRBD1; j_gene: TRBJ1-3; abundance: NA; v_gene: TRBV19; CDR3aa: CASNPDRVGNTIYF; CDR3nt: TGTGCCAGTAACCCCGACAGGGTTGGAAACACCATATATTTT
d_gene: NA; j_gene: TRBJ2-3; abundance: NA; v_gene: TRBV10-3; CDR3aa: CAISDVPGTDTQYF; CDR3nt: TGTGCCATCAGTGATGTGCCAGGGACAGATACGCAGTATTTT
d_gene: NA; j_gene: TRBJ1-1; abundance: few; v_gene: TRBV7-2; CDR3aa: CASSQTRNTEAFF; CDR3nt: TGTGCCAGCAGCCAAACACGGAACACTGAAGCTTTCTTT
d_gene: TRBD1; j_gene: TRBJ2-2; abundance: NA; v_gene: TRBV2; CDR3aa: CASSEFGQGWNTGELFF; CDR3nt: TGTGCCAGCAGTGAATTCGGACAGGGGTGGAACACCGGGGAGCTGTTTTTT
d_gene: TRBD1; j_gene: TRBJ2-2; abundance: NA; v_gene: TRBV28; CDR3aa: CASSWTGAGELFF; CDR3nt: TGTGCCAGCAGTTGGACAGGGGCCGGGGAGCTGTTTTTT
d_gene: TRBD2; j_gene: TRBJ2-7; abundance: NA; v_gene: TRBV2; CDR3aa: CASRGLAGEVDYEQYF; CDR3nt: TGTGCCAGCAGAGGACTAGCGGGAGAGGTGGACTACGAGCAGTACTTC
d_gene: TRBD2; j_gene: TRBJ2-1; abundance: NA; v_gene: TRBV10-2; CDR3aa: CASNLAGGYNEQFF; CDR3nt: TGCGCCAGCAATCTGGCGGGGGGTTACAATGAGCAGTTCTTC
d_gene: NA; j_gene: TRBJ2-3; abundance: NA; v_gene: TRBV4-1; CDR3aa: CASSQEGARKDTQYF; CDR3nt: TGCGCCAGCAGCCAAGAGGGGGCCAGGAAAGATACGCAGTATTTT
d_gene: NA; j_gene: TRBJ2-7; abundance: NA; v_gene: TRBV5-1; CDR3aa: CASSSSGSTYEQYF; CDR3nt: TGCGCCAGCAGCTCCTCCGGGAGTACCTACGAGCAGTACTTC
d_gene: TRBD1; j_gene: TRBJ1-2; abundance: NA; v_gene: TRBV5-6; CDR3aa: CASSVGQGRDGYTF; CDR3nt: TGTGCCAGCAGCGTGGGACAGGGTCGGGATGGCTACACCTTC
d_gene: NA; j_gene: TRBJ1-1; abundance: NA; v_gene: TRBV7-2; CDR3aa: CASSSTAAGEAFF; CDR3nt: TGTGCCAGCAGTTCGACGGCAGCGGGGGAAGCTTTCTTT
d_gene: TRBD2; j_gene: TRBJ2-1; abundance: NA; v_gene: TRBV10-1; CDR3aa: CASSPGTSRNEQFF; CDR3nt: TGCGCCAGCAGTCCCGGGACTAGTCGGAATGAGCAGTTCTTC
d_gene: NA; j_gene: TRBJ2-2; abundance: NA; v_gene: TRBV9; CDR3aa: CASSVGGADGELFF; CDR3nt: TGTGCCAGCAGCGTAGGTGGGGCGGACGGGGAGCTGTTTTTT
d_gene: NA; j_gene: TRBJ2-7; abundance: NA; v_gene: TRBV4-1; CDR3aa: CASSQDPGVREQYF; CDR3nt: TGCGCCAGCAGCCAAGATCCGGGAGTGCGGGAGCAGTACTTC
d_gene: NA; j_gene: TRBJ2-5; abundance: NA; v_gene: TRBV25-1; CDR3aa: CASSAGVPQPGTQYF; CDR3nt: TGTGCCAGCAGTGCGGGAGTTCCCCAGCCTGGGACCCAGTACTTC
d_gene: TRBD2; j_gene: TRBJ2-1; abundance: NA; v_gene: TRBV29-1; CDR3aa: CSAVGWREDNEQFF; CDR3nt: TGCAGCGCCGTGGGCTGGCGGGAGGACAATGAGCAGTTCTTC
d_gene: NA; j_gene: TRBJ1-2; abundance: NA; v_gene: TRBV1; CDR3aa: CTSSQVPGFNYGYTF; CDR3nt: TGCACCAGCAGCCAAGTGCCAGGATTTAACTATGGCTACACCTTC
d_gene: TRBD2; j_gene: TRBJ2-1; abundance: NA; v_gene: TRBV30; CDR3aa: CAWSVWASGKIDEQFF; CDR3nt: TGTGCCTGGAGTGTCTGGGCTAGCGGGAAGATAGATGAGCAGTTCTTC
d_gene: NA; j_gene: TRBJ1-2; abundance: NA; v_gene: TRBV5-4; CDR3aa: CASSQDIGNYGYTF; CDR3nt: TGTGCCAGCAGCCAAGACATCGGGAACTATGGCTACACCTTC
d_gene: NA; j_gene: TRBJ1-6; abundance: NA; v_gene: TRBV7-2; CDR3aa: CASSFGQGYSPLHF; CDR3nt: TGTGCCAGCAGCTTCGGGCAGGGTTATTCACCCCTCCACTTT